These 11 T cell receptor beta chains originate from one sample sequenced in a study of cytomegalovirus exposure and HLA in healthy donors. Primers: 60 Vbeta forward and 13 Jbeta reverse. Data came from immunoSEQ multiplex PCR; TCRdb stores just in-frame clones and leaves some out. The repertoire includes around 200,000 clones, 65% to 85% of them detected once, and 3.8% sits in the top ten. Input material: PBMCs. These receptors were obtained from a man in his fifties in good health and CMV-seronegative.

J is TRBJ2-3 and V is TRBV4-1; possibly TRBD2 for D (5 bases). In germline, CDR1 is MGHRA, CDR2 YSYEKL. This CDR3 spans 14 amino acids. Trimming took 2 bases from V and 5 from J, leaving 11 bases between them. The CDR3 DNA reads as TGCGCCAGCAGCCAATTCACTAGTCGAGATACGCAGTATTTT. It is translated as CASSQFTSRDTQYF.

This chain uses TRBV6-5 with TRBJ2-2; D gene uncertain. Germline CDR1 MNHEY, CDR2 SVGAGI. V gave up 5 bases and J gave up 2 bases, with 6 bases separating them. The CDR3 length is 13 residues. CDR3: CASSTYNTGELFF. As DNA, the CDR3 is TGTGCCAGCAGTACCTATAACACCGGGGAGCTGTTTTTT.

V gene TRBV19 combines with J gene TRBJ2-1; a weak D match, TRBD2 (6 bases). Germline V gene data show CDR1 as LNHDA and CDR2 as SQIVND (reference sequence). V was shortened by 3 bases and J by 0 bases, with 9 bases between the two germline ends. The CDR3 is 15 residues long. The CDR3 loop is CASSIPGSSYNEQFF. The CDR3 region has the DNA TGTGCCAGTAGTATCCCCGGGAGCTCCTACAATGAGCAGTTCTTC.

This chain uses TRBV30 with TRBJ2-7; 8 bases line up with TRBD2. The junction had 7 bases not matched to a gene; V was cut back by 2 bases and J by 7 bases. In germline, CDR1 is GTSNPN, CDR2 SVGIG (reference sequence). The CDR3 sequence is 13 residues long. The CDR3: CAWSSGGPWEQYF. The CDR3 bases are TGTGCCTGGAGTTCGGGGGGGCCCTGGGAGCAGTACTTC.

V usage is TRBV2 and J usage is TRBJ1-6, with D perhaps matching TRBD1 (5 bases). CDR1 SNHLY and CDR2 FYNNEI come from the germline V gene. Trimming removed 2 bases at V and 9 bases at J, with 14 bases between. The CDR3 contains 15 residues. The chain's CDR3 is CASSELGQGSSPLHF. The CDR3 nucleotides read TGTGCCAGCAGTGAATTGGGCCAGGGAAGTTCACCCCTCCACTTT.

This rearrangement joins TRBV4-2 to TRBJ2-2, with D possibly TRBD2 on 6 matching bases. V gave up 4 bases and J gave up 0 bases, with 15 bases separating them. Germline-derived CDR1 and CDR2 are LGHNA and YNFKEQ. This CDR3 comprises 17 residues. Here the CDR3 DNA reads TGTGCCAGCAGCCGAAGAGGCGGGGATACGAACACCGGGGAGCTGTTTTTT. It yields the protein CASSRRGGDTNTGELFF.

The V and J genes are TRBV2 and TRBJ2-1; D is possibly TRBD2 (5 bases). The CDR3 is made up of 15 amino acids. Germline CDR1 SNHLY, CDR2 FYNNEI. The V and J ends lost 1 base and 5 bases respectively, with 12 bases between them. DNA for the CDR3: TGTGCCAGCAGTGAAGGGACGGGGAGAGACAATGAGCAGTTCTTC. This codes for CASSEGTGRDNEQFF.

The V call is TRBV18, the J call TRBJ2-7; D may be TRBD1 (6 bases). Germline values: CDR1 KGHSH, CDR2 LQKENI. V gave up 2 bases and J gave up 3 bases, with 11 bases separating them. CDR3 size: 14 residues. DNA of the CDR3: TGTGCCAGCTCACCAATAAGGACAGACTACGAGCAGTACTTC. Translation: CASSPIRTDYEQYF.

CDR3 DNA sequence: TGTGCCAGCAACCGTAACTTGACAGGAAATGAGCAGTTCTTC. Amino acids: CASNRNLTGNEQFF. This chain links TRBV7-9 with TRBJ2-1; maybe TRBD1 (6 bases). This CDR3 is built from 14 residues. The V end was cut by 7 bases, the J end by 7 bases, with 17 bases between. The V gene's germline CDR1 is SEHNR and CDR2 FQNEAQ (reference sequence). The variable domain in full, completed from reference TRBV7-9 and TRBJ2-1, reads DTGVSQNPRHKITKRGQNVTFRCDPISEHNRLYWYRQTLGQGPEFLTYFQNEAQLEKSRLLSDRFSAERPKGSFSTLEIQRTEQGDSAMYLCASNRNLTGNEQFFGPGTRLTVL.

In DNA form, the CDR3 reads TGTGCCTGGGCCCAATGGACAGGGATGGGAAACACCATATATTTT. It encodes CAWAQWTGMGNTIYF. This rearrangement joins TRBV30 to TRBJ1-3; 8 nucleotides line up with TRBD1. The CDR3 contains 15 residues. The V and J ends lost 5 bases and 4 bases, in that order; junction bases with no gene match: 10. Germline CDR1 GTSNPN, CDR2 SVGIG (reference sequence).

This chain uses TRBV9 with TRBJ1-4; TRBD1 agrees at 9 bases. The CDR3 is 16 residues long. V trimming: 0 bases; J trimming: 5 bases; junction bases outside the gene matches: 5. CDR1 and CDR2 from the germline V gene are SGDLS and YYNGEE. The chain's CDR3 is CASSVEGDRVNEKLFF. The CDR3 bases are TGTGCCAGCAGCGTAGAGGGGGACAGGGTCAATGAAAAACTGTTTTTT.